This T cell receptor beta chain was documented in a study of shared clonotypes between healthy human individuals. V shed 4 bases and J shed 2 bases, with 6 bases lying between them. The length of the CDR3 is 13 residues. Germline V gene lookup returns CDR1 MNHNS and CDR2 SASEGT. Some clones are missing from TCRdb's copy, which holds only in-frame ones; the method was immunoSEQ multiplex PCR. The table has 1,500,000 or so clones, more than 95% seen once. This clonotype originated in a young man in good health. The J gene is TRBJ1-3, the V gene TRBV6-1; no clear D gene. Material: naive CD4+ T cells sorted from blood. Noted subset: CD45RA+ positively selected. CDR3 region: CASSVGTGNTIYF. DNA of the CDR3: TGTGCCAGCAGTGTCGGGACTGGAAACACCATATATTTT.